This T cell receptor beta chain was documented in a study of blood T cells in healthy people across ages. Study-wide context: Per two T cells, about one barcoded beta molecule was captured through template switching.

This clonotype occurred many times. CDR1 and CDR2 (germline): SEHNR, FQNEAQ (reference sequence). The V and J ends lost 5 bases and 4 bases, in that order; junction bases with no gene match: 4. The CDR3 is made up of 13 amino acids. With a J-beta primer mix and a sample-barcoded 5' primer, a second PCR ran roughly 6 to 11 cycles. TCRdb called the 5' RACE reads again in MiXCR, with one record for every CDR3 protein. The sample has roughly 500,000 distinct CDR3 sequences, 25% to 30% seen once; the top ten hold around 18%. Aged roughly 6 to 90, donors were systemically healthy Caucasians from Russia. Specimen: blood. The TCR comes from a woman aged 70-85 years in good health. The V call is TRBV7-9, the J call TRBJ2-5; 7 bases are shared with TRBD2. CDR3 coding DNA: TGTGCCAGCAGCCAAGCGGGGCGAGAGACCCAGTACTTC. Protein: CASSQAGRETQYF.